The rows below give T cell receptor beta chains drawn from one sample of a study of T cell responses to AZD1222 COVID-19 vaccine. The data were produced by immunoSEQ multiplex PCR, yet TCRdb's version contains in-frame clones alone and is incomplete. Here the sample spans 91,000 or so clones, about 93% being singletons. The specimen was peripheral blood, collected 28 days after the second AZD1222 dose. The receptors were gathered from an adult who received the AZD1222 COVID-19 vaccine. The CDR3 runs from the conserved cysteine through the conserved F or W. The D gene is left open where the match is weak. The size of a clone is reported for some rows only, either as once, few or many, or as a class for expanded clones.

>-|TRBJ1-1|TRBV30|-
TGTGCCTGGAGTGCGATCTTCCGCGGGCGTTTCAACACTGAAGCTTTCTTT
CAWSAIFRGRFNTEAFF
>-|TRBJ1-1|TRBV29-1|-
TGCAGCGTTGAAGAGGGCAGTCGGCGCACTGAAGCTTTCTTT
CSVEEGSRRTEAFF
>-|TRBJ1-5|TRBV3-1/TRBV3-2|TRBD1
TGTGCCAGCAGCCAGGACAGGGGTCAGCCCCAGCATTTT
CASSQDRGQPQHF
>-|TRBJ1-2|TRBV3-1/TRBV3-2|-
TGTGCCAGCAGCCAAGAAAGGGGACCGTCTTCCTATGGCTACACCTTC
CASSQERGPSSYGYTF
>once|TRBJ2-3|TRBV4-2|TRBD2
TGTGCCAGCAGCCAAGATGGGACTAGCGGAGTCACAGATACGCAGTATTTT
CASSQDGTSGVTDTQYF
>-|TRBJ2-1|TRBV11-3|TRBD2
TGTGCCAGCAGCTTAGAGGGAATCTTTGCGGGGGGGCGGTACAATGAGCAGTTCTTC
CASSLEGIFAGGRYNEQFF
>-|TRBJ1-1|TRBV18|TRBD1
TGTGCCAGCTCACCCCTGGACAGGGGCCGGGGGACTGAAGCTTTCTTT
CASSPLDRGRGTEAFF
>-|TRBJ1-1|TRBV18|TRBD1
TGTGCCAGCTCCGGACAGGGGATGAACACTGAAGCTTTCTTT
CASSGQGMNTEAFF
>-|TRBJ1-1|TRBV11-2|-
TGTGCCAGCAGCTTAGTCGAGGGGACCGGGAGGGCTTTCTTT
CASSLVEGTGRAFF
>once|TRBJ2-3|TRBV24-1|-
TGTGCCACCAGTGGTTCGTCTATAACAGATACGCAGTATTTT
CATSGSSITDTQYF
>-|TRBJ1-4|TRBV6-6|-
TGTGCCAGCAGTTACACAGGAATGGCTGAAAAACTGTTTTTT
CASSYTGMAEKLFF
>once|TRBJ2-3|TRBV2|TRBD2
TGTGCCACCACGGGGGAACTAGCGGTGACAGATACGCAGTATTTT
CATTGELAVTDTQYF
>-|TRBJ2-2|TRBV19|-
TGTGCCAGTAGTCCACGGGGAGACACCGGGGAGCTGTTTTTT
CASSPRGDTGELFF
>-|TRBJ2-7|TRBV2|TRBD2
TGTGCCAGCAGTTCGGGACTAGCAGGGGCCGAGCAGTACTTC
CASSSGLAGAEQYF
>-|TRBJ1-3|TRBV4-1|TRBD1
TGCGCCAGCAGCCAGGCCGGGACAGGGAGAAACACCATATATTTT
CASSQAGTGRNTIYF
>-|TRBJ1-2|TRBV30|-
TGTGCCTGGAGTGATTTCAGGCCTAGTGGCTACACCTTC
CAWSDFRPSGYTF
>-|TRBJ2-3|TRBV3-1/TRBV3-2|-
TGTGCCAGCAGCCAACCCCTCGGCGCAGATACGCAGTATTTT
CASSQPLGADTQYF
>-|TRBJ2-1|TRBV4-3|TRBD1
TGCGCCAGCAGCCCAGCCCGCAGGGGGTCCTACAATGAGCAGTTCTTC
CASSPARRGSYNEQFF
>-|TRBJ1-1|TRBV11-2|-
TGTGCCAGCAGCTTCTACAGGGACACTGAAGCTTTCTTT
CASSFYRDTEAFF
>-|TRBJ1-5|TRBV30|-
TGTGCCTTAACACAGGGAGGCAATCAGCCCCAGCATTTT
CALTQGGNQPQHF
>-|TRBJ2-7|TRBV7-2|TRBD1
TGTGCCAGCAGCTTAGATCAGGGGGCGCGGGAGCAGTACTTC
CASSLDQGAREQYF
>-|TRBJ1-3|TRBV7-3|-
TGTGCCAGCATCTCTCCCCCAGGGGCCGGAAACACCATATATTTT
CASISPPGAGNTIYF
>-|TRBJ2-7|TRBV28|-
TGTGCCAGCAGTAACTCGGTCATCTCCTACGAGCAGTACTTC
CASSNSVISYEQYF
>-|TRBJ2-6|TRBV5-1|TRBD1
TGCGCCAGCAGCTTGGAGGGGGCGCAAGGGGCCAACGTCCTGACTTTC
CASSLEGAQGANVLTF
>-|TRBJ2-3|TRBV2|TRBD2
TGTGCCAGCAGTGAAGGGGAGGGTTTTATCGCAGATACGCAGTATTTT
CASSEGEGFIADTQYF
>-|TRBJ2-2|TRBV3-1/TRBV3-2|-
TGTGCCAGCAGCCAATCTCTGTATCAGGGTACCGGGGAGCTGTTTTTT
CASSQSLYQGTGELFF
>-|TRBJ2-1|TRBV12-5|TRBD1
TGTGCTAGTGGTTACGGACAGGGGGCAAATGAGCAGTTCTTC
CASGYGQGANEQFF
>-|TRBJ2-5|TRBV4-2|-
TGTGCCAGCAGCCAAGAGGACTTGGAGACCCAGTACTTC
CASSQEDLETQYF
>-|TRBJ2-7|TRBV2|TRBD1
TGTGCCAGCAGGCCGGGACAGGGAACCTACGAGCAGTACTTC
CASRPGQGTYEQYF
>once|TRBJ2-7|TRBV11-3|-
TGTGCCAGCAGCTTACGCGGGACAAGCTACGAGCAGTACTTC
CASSLRGTSYEQYF
>-|TRBJ1-2|TRBV5-1|-
TGCGCCAGCAGCCCCTCCGGTGCAGACTATGGCTACACCTTC
CASSPSGADYGYTF
>-|TRBJ1-1|TRBV27|-
TGTGCCAGCAGTAACAGGGCTGATGAAGCTTTCTTT
CASSNRADEAFF
>-|TRBJ2-7|TRBV6-5|TRBD1
TGTGCCAGCAGTTACGGGACAGGGGACTACGAGCAGTACTTC
CASSYGTGDYEQYF
>-|TRBJ1-2|TRBV3-1/TRBV3-2|-
TGTGCCAGCAGCCAAGACACTCCTCTGAGGAACTATGGCTACACCTTC
CASSQDTPLRNYGYTF
>once|TRBJ2-3|TRBV27|TRBD2
TGTGCCAGCAGTTCCACGGGGGGGAGGGGCACAGATACGCAGTATTTT
CASSSTGGRGTDTQYF
>once|TRBJ1-2|TRBV27|-
TGTGCCAGCAGTTTATCTTCTGGGGTCGGCTACACCTTC
CASSLSSGVGYTF
>-|TRBJ2-1|TRBV7-8|-
TGTGCCAGCAGCTTAGCCGGCATTGGGGCCTACAATGAGCAGTTCTTC
CASSLAGIGAYNEQFF
>-|TRBJ1-1|TRBV28|TRBD1
TGTGCCAGCAGTTCAGACAGGGGTACGAACACTGAAGCTTTCTTT
CASSSDRGTNTEAFF
>-|TRBJ2-5|TRBV5-1|TRBD2
TGCGCCAGCAGCTTGGCCGGGGGGGCCCCAGAGACCCAGTACTTC
CASSLAGGAPETQYF
>-|TRBJ2-7|TRBV19|-
TGTGCCAGTAGTATCCGGCACGACTCTATCTACGAGCAGTACTTC
CASSIRHDSIYEQYF
>-|TRBJ2-7|TRBV11-2|TRBD2
TGTGCCAGCAGCTTAGTAACTAGCGGGAGCTCCTACGAGCAGTACTTC
CASSLVTSGSSYEQYF
>-|TRBJ2-2|TRBV5-1|-
TGCGCCAGCAGCCCCTGGGACGGGGAGCTGTTTTTT
CASSPWDGELFF
>-|TRBJ1-3|TRBV18|-
TGTGCCAGCTCACCAAAGGGACGGACTGACTCTGGAAACACCATATATTTT
CASSPKGRTDSGNTIYF
>-|TRBJ1-6|TRBV7-9|TRBD1
TGTGCCAGCAGCTTAGGGGACAGGAACGGTTCACCCCTCCACTTT
CASSLGDRNGSPLHF
>-|TRBJ2-2|TRBV30|-
TGTGCCTGGAGTTCGGGGAGCAATGGGAACACCGGGGAGCTGTTTTTT
CAWSSGSNGNTGELFF
>-|TRBJ2-3|TRBV5-4|-
TGTGCCAGCAGCTTGTCTACCGGCGGGAATACGCAGTATTTT
CASSLSTGGNTQYF
>-|TRBJ2-1|TRBV2|TRBD2
TGTGCCAGCAGTGAAGAGTCACTAGCGGGGACTGAGCAGTTCTTC
CASSEESLAGTEQFF
>-|TRBJ2-3|TRBV5-1|-
TGCGCCAGCAGCTTGGCCGGGTCAGCGAAGGGGGATACGCAGTATTTT
CASSLAGSAKGDTQYF
>-|TRBJ2-3|TRBV15|-
TGTGCCACCAGCAGAACGTACAGGGAGACGCAGTATTTT
CATSRTYRETQYF
>-|TRBJ1-1|TRBV28|TRBD1
TGTGCCAGCTCGCGAGGGGGCGGGGTGAACACTGAAGCTTTCTTT
CASSRGGGVNTEAFF
>-|TRBJ2-7|TRBV28|-
TGTGCCAGCAGTAGGACAGTCCCCTACGAGCAGTACTTC
CASSRTVPYEQYF
>-|TRBJ1-1|TRBV6-1|-
TGTGCCAGCAGTGAGACCTACAGGGACACTGAAGCTTTCTTT
CASSETYRDTEAFF
>-|TRBJ2-5|TRBV30|-
TGTGCCTGGAATATTGGGGAGACCCAGTACTTC
CAWNIGETQYF
>-|TRBJ1-4|TRBV2|-
TGTGCCAGCAGTGAACTGAGCACTAATGAAAAACTGTTTTTT
CASSELSTNEKLFF
>-|TRBJ2-7|TRBV7-8|-
TGTGCCAGCAGCCCCGGGACGGCAAATACCTACGAGCAGTACTTC
CASSPGTANTYEQYF
>-|TRBJ2-7|TRBV5-6|TRBD1
TGTGCCAGCAGCTTAGGGTACAGGGGGCCTGCCTACGAGCAGTACTTC
CASSLGYRGPAYEQYF
>once|TRBJ1-6|TRBV6-6|-
TGTGCCAGCAGTTCGCACAGGGAATCACCCCTCCACTTT
CASSSHRESPLHF